Following are 15 T cell receptor beta chains from one sample sequenced in a study of blood T cell repertoires in COVID-19. Generated by immunoSEQ multiplex PCR, the TCRdb table keeps only in-frame clones and is missing some. The sample shows 120,000 or so clones, around 81% of them seen only once. Sequenced: peripheral blood. These receptors all come from a man in his 60s with acute or convalescent COVID-19.

The genes are TRBV15 and TRBJ1-4; D may be TRBD1 (5 bases). Trimming stripped 7 bases from V and 6 bases from J, with 12 bases between. Germline V CDR1 and CDR2: LNHNV, YYDKDF (reference sequence). This CDR3 comprises 13 residues. The CDR3 protein is CATNKGWDEKLFF. CDR3 nucleotide sequence: TGTGCCACCAACAAGGGGTGGGATGAAAAACTGTTTTTT.

The J gene is TRBJ2-5, the V gene TRBV6-4; TRBD2 might be the D (6 bases). Germline CDR1 is MRHNA and CDR2 is SNTAGT. The CDR3 spans 17 residues. Trimming cost V 0 bases and J 5 bases, with 19 bases left between them. The DNA for the CDR3 is TGTGCCAGCAGTGACTCGCGCCTAGGCGGGGTGGAGGAGACCCAGTACTTC. This codes for CASSDSRLGGVEETQYF.

The chain is built from TRBV6-5 and TRBJ1-2; D might be TRBD1 (5 bases). Germline loops: CDR1 MNHEY, CDR2 SVGAGI. The length of the CDR3 is 14 residues. The V end lost 5 bases, the J end lost 0 bases, and 10 bases lay between the germline ends. The CDR3: CASSRQFSNYGYTF. CDR3 bases: TGTGCCAGCAGTAGACAGTTCTCTAACTATGGCTACACCTTC.

This clone appeared a few times. This rearrangement joins TRBV6-5 to TRBJ1-5; D ambiguous. The length of the CDR3 is 16 residues. Germline loops: CDR1 MNHEY, CDR2 SVGAGI. The V gene lost 4 bases and the J gene lost 0 bases, with 13 bases spanning the gap. DNA for the CDR3: TGTGCCAGCAGTTCAACACAACCGCTTAGCAATCAGCCCCAGCATTTT. This encodes CASSSTQPLSNQPQHF.

The chain uses TRBV3-1 (or the pseudogene TRBV3-2) and TRBJ1-1, with a tentative D call TRBD1 (5 bases). Trimming cost V 5 bases and J 10 bases, with 20 bases left between them. The CDR3 consists of 14 residues. The germline gives CDR1 LGHDT, CDR2 YNNKEL (reference sequence). The CDR3 DNA is TGTGCCAGCAGCTCAAGGGGCCAGGCGGCAGGAGCTTTCTTT. Translating it yields CASSSRGQAAGAFF.

The chain recombines TRBV15 with TRBJ1-4; 8 nucleotides line up with TRBD1. Looked up from germline, CDR1 is LNHNV and CDR2 is YYDKDF (reference sequence). CDR3 length equals 17 residues. J lost 3 bases, V lost 1 base, and 7 bases had no gene match. CDR3: CATSRGNTGGANEKLFF. CDR3 DNA sequence: TGTGCCACCAGCAGAGGGAATACAGGGGGTGCTAATGAAAAACTGTTTTTT.

This clone was seen only a few times. The chain uses TRBV6-5 and TRBJ2-3; TRBD2 matches at 11 bases. Germline loops: CDR1 MNHEY, CDR2 SVGAGI. The V gene end was trimmed by 4 bases and the J gene end by 5 bases; junction bases not matched to a gene: 5. This CDR3 has 15 residues. The CDR3 reads CASSFSGRAGDTQYF. The CDR3 region has the DNA TGTGCCAGCAGTTTTAGCGGGAGGGCCGGAGATACGCAGTATTTT.

This clone has just a few counts. V usage is TRBV11-2 and J usage is TRBJ2-7, with 11 bases matching TRBD2. The CDR3 contains 14 residues. Looked up from germline, CDR1 is SGHAT and CDR2 is FQNNGV. J was trimmed by 4 bases and V by 5 bases; bases with no gene match: 4. CDR3: CASSVGLAGYEQYF. Written as DNA, the CDR3 is TGTGCCAGCAGCGTCGGACTAGCGGGTTACGAGCAGTACTTC.

CDR3 region: CASRHPGTGGSSTGYTF. The CDR3 DNA sequence: TGTGCAAGTCGTCACCCCGGGACAGGGGGCAGTTCTACTGGCTACACCTTC. J is TRBJ1-2 and V is TRBV12-2; the D segment call TRBD1 is taken from the table without a DNA check. TRBV12-2 is a pseudogene segment. This CDR3 has 17 amino acids.

The CDR3, as DNA: TGCGCCAGCAGCTCCTTCCTCTTGGCGGGAGGGCCTAACTCCTACGAGCAGTACTTC. Protein: CASSSFLLAGGPNSYEQYF. J is TRBJ2-7 and V is TRBV5-1; 9 bases are a match to TRBD2. V trimming: 3 bases; J trimming: 0 bases; junction bases outside the gene matches: 16. The germline V gene has CDR1 SGHRS and CDR2 YFSETQ. This CDR3 is built from 19 residues.

The chain couples TRBV20-1 to TRBJ1-5; D is uncertain. The germline V and J ends were trimmed by 6 bases and 2 bases, with 14 bases remaining between them. The CDR3 sequence is 14 residues long. Germline V gene lookup returns CDR1 DFQATT and CDR2 SNEGSKA (reference sequence). The CDR3 DNA reads as TGCAGTGCCAGTAGTCCGGAGGGCAATCAGCCCCAGCATTTT. It codes for CSASSPEGNQPQHF.

The rearrangement joins TRBV29-1 to TRBJ1-2; TRBD1 matches at 7 bases. The CDR3 consists of 14 residues. The germline V gene has CDR1 SQVTM and CDR2 ANQGSEA. With 2 bases clipped from V and 7 bases from J, the junction kept 10 bases outside the gene matches. CDR3 residues: CSVEFRQGRGGYTF. CDR3 nucleotide sequence: TGCAGCGTTGAATTTCGACAGGGAAGGGGTGGCTACACCTTC.

V usage is TRBV19 and J usage is TRBJ1-3, with D maybe TRBD1 (6 bases). V was shortened by 3 bases and J by 6 bases, with 21 bases between the two germline ends. The CDR3 has 17 residues. Germline-derived CDR1 and CDR2 are LNHDA and SQIVND (reference sequence). The CDR3 is CASSMRLGGGFSNTIYF. For the CDR3, the DNA is TGTGCCAGTAGTATGCGCCTGGGAGGGGGTTTCTCAAACACCATATATTTT.

The rearrangement links TRBV28 to TRBJ2-7; 7 nucleotides agree with TRBD2. Per germline, CDR1 MDHEN and CDR2 SYDVKM. The length of the CDR3 is 12 residues. V trimming: 4 bases; J trimming: 6 bases; junction bases outside the gene matches: 3. DNA for the CDR3: TGTGCCAGCAGTTCGGGACTAATCGAGCAGTACTTC. Its translation: CASSSGLIEQYF.

V gene TRBV28 combines with J gene TRBJ1-5; TRBD1 aligns across 11 bases. V lost 10 bases, J lost 1 base, and 18 bases stayed unmatched. Germline CDR1 MDHEN, CDR2 SYDVKM. The CDR3 consists of 19 residues. The CDR3 sequence is CATLEARDRGWGSNQPQHF. Written as DNA, the CDR3 is TGTGCCACCCTAGAGGCTAGGGACAGGGGGTGGGGAAGCAATCAGCCCCAGCATTTT.